This T cell receptor (beta chain) was recovered during a study of blood T cells in healthy people across ages. For the second PCR, which ran for about 7 to 11 cycles, a sample-barcoded 5' primer and a J-beta primer mix were used. TCRdb re-called the 5' RACE reads through MiXCR, storing one row per CDR3 protein. The table shows 1.5 million to 2 million distinct CDR3 sequences, with 28% occurring only once. The V segment lost 2 bases and the J segment 4 bases; nucleotides outside the gene matches: 9. Germline CDR1 is ENHRY and CDR2 is SYGVKD. The CDR3 loop spans 17 amino acids. This clonotype was observed a few times.

This TCR was recovered from a woman in her 30s in good health. Sequencing used blood. The chain has TRBV10-3 and TRBJ1-5; 9 bases match TRBD1. CDR3 region: CAISEGRGQGVNQPQHF. CDR3 nucleotides: TGTGCCATCAGTGAGGGGCGGGGACAGGGTGTAAATCAGCCCCAGCATTTT.